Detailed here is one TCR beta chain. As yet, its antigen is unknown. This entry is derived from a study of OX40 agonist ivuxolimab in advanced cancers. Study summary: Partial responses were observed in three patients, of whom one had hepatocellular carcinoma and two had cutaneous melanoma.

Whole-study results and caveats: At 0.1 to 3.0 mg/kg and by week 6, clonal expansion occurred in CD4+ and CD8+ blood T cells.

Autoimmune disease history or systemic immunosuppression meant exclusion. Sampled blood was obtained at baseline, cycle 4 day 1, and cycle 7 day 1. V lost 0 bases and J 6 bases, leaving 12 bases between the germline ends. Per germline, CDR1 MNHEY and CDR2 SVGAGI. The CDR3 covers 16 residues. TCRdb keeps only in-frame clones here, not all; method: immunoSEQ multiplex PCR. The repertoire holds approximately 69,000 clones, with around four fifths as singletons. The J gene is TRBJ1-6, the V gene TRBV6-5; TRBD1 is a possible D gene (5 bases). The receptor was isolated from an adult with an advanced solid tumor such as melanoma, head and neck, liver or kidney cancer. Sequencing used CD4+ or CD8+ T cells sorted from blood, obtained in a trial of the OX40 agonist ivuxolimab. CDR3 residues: CASSYSTGGSNSPLHF. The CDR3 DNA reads TGTGCCAGCAGTTACTCGACCGGGGGTTCTAATTCACCCCTCCACTTT.